This T cell receptor beta chain was recovered during a study of CD8 T cells in Susac syndrome. RNA in amounts of roughly 0.45 to 1 ug was reverse transcribed with random hexamers. The method of amplification for TCR beta CDR3 was immunoSEQ multiplex PCR, covering 54 Vbeta and 13 Jbeta. MiXCR, applied by TCRdb to the immunoSEQ multiplex PCR reads, yields one record per CDR3 protein. The sample has approximately 210,000 distinct CDR3 sequences, 85% to 95% seen once. Patients having Susac syndrome satisfied recently defined diagnostic criteria for definite or probable disease. Losses at the gene ends were 7 bases for V and 4 bases for J; bases not matched to a gene: 13. This CDR3 spans 16 amino acids. CDR1 is LNHNV and CDR2 is YYDKDF in the germline V gene (reference sequence).

The chain couples TRBV15 to TRBJ1-1; TRBD1 matches 9 bases. The sequencing input was CD4+ T cells from PBMCs. This clonotype was sampled from a human donor with Susac syndrome. CDR3 sequence (DNA): TGTGCCACCACCGGGACAGGGTATGAGGTGGGCACTGAAGCTTTCTTT. It is translated as CATTGTGYEVGTEAFF.